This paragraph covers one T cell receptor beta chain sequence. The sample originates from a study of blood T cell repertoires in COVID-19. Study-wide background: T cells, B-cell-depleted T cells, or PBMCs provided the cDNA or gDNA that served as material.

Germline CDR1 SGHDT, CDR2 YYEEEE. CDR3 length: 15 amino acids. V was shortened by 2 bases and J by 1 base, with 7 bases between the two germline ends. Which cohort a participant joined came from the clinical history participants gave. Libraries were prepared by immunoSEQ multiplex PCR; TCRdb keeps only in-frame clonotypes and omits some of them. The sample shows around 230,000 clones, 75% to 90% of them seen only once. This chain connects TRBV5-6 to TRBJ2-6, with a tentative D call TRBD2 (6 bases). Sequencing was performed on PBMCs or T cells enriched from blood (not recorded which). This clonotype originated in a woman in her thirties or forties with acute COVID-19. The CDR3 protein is CASSFGSSGANVLTF. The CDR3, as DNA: TGTGCCAGCAGCTTCGGGAGTTCTGGGGCCAACGTCCTGACTTTC.